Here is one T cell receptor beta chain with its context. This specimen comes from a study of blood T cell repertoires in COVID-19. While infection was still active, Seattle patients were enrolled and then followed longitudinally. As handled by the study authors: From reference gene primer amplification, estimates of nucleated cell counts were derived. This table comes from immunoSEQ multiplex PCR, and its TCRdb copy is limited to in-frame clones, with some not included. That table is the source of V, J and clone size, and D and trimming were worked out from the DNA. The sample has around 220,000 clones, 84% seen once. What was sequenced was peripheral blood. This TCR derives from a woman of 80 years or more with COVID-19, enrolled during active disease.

Here the CDR3 reads CATSGGSGGQGTNYGYTF. CDR3 in DNA: TGTGCCACCAGTGGGGGATCTGGGGGACAGGGCACTAACTATGGCTACACCTTC. V is TRBV24-1 and J is TRBJ1-2; 9 positions agree with TRBD1. CDR3 size: 18 residues. The J segment lost 0 bases and the V segment lost 5 bases, leaving 12 bases of the junction unmatched. Germline assignment: CDR1 KGHDR and CDR2 SFDVKD.